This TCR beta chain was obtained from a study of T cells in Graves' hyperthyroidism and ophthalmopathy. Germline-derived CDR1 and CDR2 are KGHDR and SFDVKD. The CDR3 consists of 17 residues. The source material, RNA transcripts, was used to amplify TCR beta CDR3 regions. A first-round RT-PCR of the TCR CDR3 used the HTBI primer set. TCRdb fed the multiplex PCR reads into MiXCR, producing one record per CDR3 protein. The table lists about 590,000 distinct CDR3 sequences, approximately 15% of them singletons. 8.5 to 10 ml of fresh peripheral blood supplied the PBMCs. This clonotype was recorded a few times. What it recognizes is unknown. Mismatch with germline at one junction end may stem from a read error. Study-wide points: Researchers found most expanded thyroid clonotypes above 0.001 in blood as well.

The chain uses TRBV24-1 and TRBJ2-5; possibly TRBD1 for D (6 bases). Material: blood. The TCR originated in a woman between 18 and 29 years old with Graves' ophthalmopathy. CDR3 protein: CATSEPNRDPYQETQYF. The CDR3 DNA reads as TGTGCCACCAGTGAACCGAACAGGGACCCCTACCAGGAGACCCAGTACTTC.